This T cell receptor (beta chain) was captured by sequencing in a study of identical twins. Each donor was a healthy Caucasian. The CDR3 extends over 16 amino acids. Trimming removed 0 bases at V and 1 base at J, with 10 bases between. Germline-derived CDR1 and CDR2 are SGHVS and FQNEAQ. Through template switching, a universal primer site was introduced, and the cDNA contained unique molecular identifiers. TCRdb used MiXCR to reprocess the 5' RACE reads, holding one entry per CDR3 protein. The profile covers hundreds of thousands of distinct CDR3 sequences, with around 22% appearing a single time and roughly 0.5% taken by the ten largest. These data also formed part of another study, on yellow fever vaccine responses in identical twins.

The sequence was collected from a woman aged 18-35 years in good health. Specimen: CD4+ T cells sorted from blood. This sequence joins TRBV7-8 and TRBJ1-3; weak D call: TRBD1 (6 bases). The DNA for the CDR3 is TGTGCCAGCAGCTTAGCGGGGACATTTTCTGGAAACACCATATATTTT. This gives the protein CASSLAGTFSGNTIYF.